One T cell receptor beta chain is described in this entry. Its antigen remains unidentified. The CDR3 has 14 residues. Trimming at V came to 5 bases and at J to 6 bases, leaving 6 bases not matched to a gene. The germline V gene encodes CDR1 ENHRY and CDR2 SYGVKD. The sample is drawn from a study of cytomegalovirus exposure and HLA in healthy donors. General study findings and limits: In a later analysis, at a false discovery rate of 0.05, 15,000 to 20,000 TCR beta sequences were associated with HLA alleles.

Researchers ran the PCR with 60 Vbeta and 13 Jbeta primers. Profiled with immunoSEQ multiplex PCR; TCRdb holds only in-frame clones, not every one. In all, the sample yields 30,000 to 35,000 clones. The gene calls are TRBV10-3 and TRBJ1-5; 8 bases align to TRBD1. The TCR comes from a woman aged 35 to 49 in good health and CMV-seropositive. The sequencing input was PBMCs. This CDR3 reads CAISISGGGQPQHF. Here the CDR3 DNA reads TGTGCCATCAGTATATCAGGGGGCGGTCAGCCCCAGCATTTT.